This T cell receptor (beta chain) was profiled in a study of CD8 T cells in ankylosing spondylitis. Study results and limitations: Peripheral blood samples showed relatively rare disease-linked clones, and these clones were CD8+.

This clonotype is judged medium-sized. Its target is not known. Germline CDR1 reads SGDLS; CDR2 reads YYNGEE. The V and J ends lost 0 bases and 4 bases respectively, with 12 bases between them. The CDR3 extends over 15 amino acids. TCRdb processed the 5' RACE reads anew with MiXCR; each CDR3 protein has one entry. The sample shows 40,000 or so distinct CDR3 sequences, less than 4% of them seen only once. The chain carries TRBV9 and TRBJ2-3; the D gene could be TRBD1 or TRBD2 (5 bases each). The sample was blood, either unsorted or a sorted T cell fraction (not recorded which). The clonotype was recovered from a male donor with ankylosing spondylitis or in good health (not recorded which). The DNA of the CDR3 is TGTGCCAGCAGCGTAGGGGGCGGACTGGCAGATACGCAGTATTTT. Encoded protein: CASSVGGGLADTQYF.